The clone carrying this T cell receptor beta chain came up many times. These data are taken from a study of T cells in Graves' hyperthyroidism and ophthalmopathy. V trimming: 3 bases; J trimming: 7 bases; junction bases outside the gene matches: 2. The CDR3 runs to 12 residues. Researchers amplified the TCR beta CDR3 regions from RNA transcripts. The TCR CDR3 first-round RT-PCR relied on the HTBI primer set. TCRdb used MiXCR to reprocess the multiplex PCR reads, holding one entry per CDR3 protein. The repertoire consists of about 400,000 distinct CDR3 sequences, with more than 12% occurring once and the leading ten covering 28%.

The sequence was obtained from a man aged 45-60 years with Graves' ophthalmopathy. V gene TRBV12-3 or TRBV12-4 combines with J gene TRBJ1-1; 7 bases agree with TRBD1. The sample taken for sequencing was blood. The CDR3 DNA reads TGTGCCAGCAGTTTCAGGGGGGGTGAAGCTTTCTTT. Its protein product is CASSFRGGEAFF.